This T cell receptor beta chain was retrieved from a study of cytomegalovirus exposure and HLA in healthy donors (dated by TCRdb to the late 2010s). Looking at the study overall: An earlier analysis of 587 of the donors reported approximately 280 Gb of sequence data and 95 million to 140 million unique TCR beta sequences obtained from around 170 million T cells. A later genetic analysis used genome-wide SNP genotypes for 398 of the 666 donors, treating that subset as a discovery cohort. Rather than using new phenotypic data, the later analysis identified candidate immune exposures from TCR beta sequences and from how often those sequences occurred across donors. To predict cytomegalovirus infection status, the study combined high-throughput TCR immunosequencing, statistical association of individual TCRs with disease status, and machine learning. The aim of the study was to test whether cataloging public T cell receptors could identify signatures of past pathogen exposure. Every repertoire in the discovery cohort had been generated on one and the same sequencing platform. A later analysis re-examined previously published TCR beta repertoires from several hundred donors and added high-resolution HLA genotyping to investigate patterns of TCR occurrence. Alongside the repertoire data, information on donor age, sex, ethnicity and CMV serostatus was compiled. In addition to the first cohort of approximately 650 subjects, a separate validation cohort of 120 different subjects was used. The study profiled the T cell repertoires of about 720 subjects by immunosequencing and related them to cytomegalovirus serostatus. Among roughly 370 genotyped donors of the cohort, an average of about 240,000 unique TCR beta nucleotide sequences were sequenced per donor, roughly 20% of them non-productive. Roughly 5 DR-DQ haplotypes were handled as single units for association and clustering, since linkage in the cohort was strong. Typing coverage differed by locus: A, B, C, DRB1 and DQB1 were typed in roughly 620-630 donors, DQA1 in roughly 510, DPA1 in some 600, and DPB1 in just under 490. An early release that covered more than 550 HLA-typed donors contained about 300 gigabases of sequencing data and 70 million to 100 million unique TCR sequences. In an earlier analysis of a few hundred of the donors, high-throughput TCR beta sequencing was used to judge whether each TCR beta V gene segment behaved as functional or pseudogenic. The genetic ancestry cluster associated with self-reported Caucasian donors included around 76% of the 398 genotyped donors. Both class I and class II loci were covered by HLA typing, at four-digit resolution. Summary of the overall study and its limitations: Sequencing depth was assumed to be roughly uniform across donors in the presence/absence analyses, though that assumption may not hold. At a false discovery rate of 0.05, a later analysis linked approximately 18,000 TCR beta sequences to specific HLA alleles. Immune exposure information for the cohort was limited to CMV serostatus. A total of some 180 TCR beta chains were listed by the study as associated with cytomegalovirus. According to the authors, the approach could potentially be generalized to other disease states and immunological phenotypes. Compared with equally common non-associated chains, HLA-associated TCR beta chains in a later analysis were more clonally expanded and had lower generation probabilities. V-gene and J-gene trimming of TCR beta chains was associated with a missense DCLRE1C variant in a later genetic analysis, and the association was replicated in an independent cohort. Because HLA typing was missing for some donors at each locus, association tests included only the typed subset. In an earlier analysis of approximately 590 of the donors, most TCR beta V segments appeared in productive rearrangements about 90% or about 30% of the time, broadly matching IMGT annotations. Across donors, most TCR sequences were observed very rarely, whereas some public TCRs were present in many individuals. A later genetic analysis reported fewer N-insertions in productive TCRs among donors in an Asian-associated ancestry cluster than the roughly 620-donor mean. A further reported finding was that TCR beta sequences accurately predicted the HLA-A and HLA-B alleles for most subjects in the first cohort. A group of highly shared sequence variants was considered likely to be a technical artifact of the sequencing pipeline. Because counts were too low, more than 15 rarely observed V segments, including chromosome 9 orphons, were excluded from the earlier analysis of some 540 of the donors. Because the 87-base-pair reads could not distinguish some IMGT-functional V segments, including TRBV6-2 and TRBV6-3, those segments were excluded. Strong co-occurrence of HLA alleles, especially DR and DQ, made assigning TCR associations to individual alleles difficult. Linkage disequilibrium might explain the correlated functional status among segregating V segments, but an unknown experimental factor could not be excluded. A later analysis reported that several top co-occurrence clusters appeared linked to parvovirus B19, influenza, CMV and Epstein-Barr virus. A later analysis found that most CMV-associated TCR beta chains appeared HLA-restricted, with HLA associations seemingly driven largely by CMV exposure. Cytomegalovirus status was reported to be diagnosed by the classifier with high specificity and sensitivity in both the original and validation cohorts. According to a later analysis, TCR association rates differed among HLA loci, with DRB1 alleles showing the most associated TCRs and HLA-C alleles showing the fewest. A few of the identified cytomegalovirus-associated TCR beta chains were confirmed in vitro to be specific for cytomegalovirus antigens. This cohort had only TCR beta chains sequenced, and the lack of alpha or paired-chain data limited which features could be detected.

Libraries were prepared through the immunoSEQ multiplex PCR assay. For the multiplex PCR, a mixture combining 60 forward primers for TCR Vbeta segments and 13 reverse primers for TCR Jbeta segments was used. The CDR3 region of rearranged TCR beta genes was amplified from genomic DNA by a multiplex PCR assay. Amplified TCR beta libraries were sequenced as 87-base-pair reads on the Illumina HiSeq System. Processing in the source paper ran as follows. Across the roughly 700 repertoires, a later analysis counted some 81 million unique TCR beta chains, about 10 million of which were shared by at least two donors. Raw reads were error-corrected and collapsed into unique sequences by a nearest-neighbor algorithm in which closely related sequences were merged to remove PCR and sequencing errors. To assign V, D and J gene segments, CDR3 sequences were aligned to IMGT reference sequences. For a sequence to be retained, a match of at least six nucleotides to both a V gene segment and a J gene segment was required. A rearrangement counted as productive if the CDR3 had no stop codons and remained in frame with V and J, and every other rearrangement counted as non-productive. CDR3 was defined according to IMGT convention as the region running from the second conserved V-encoded cysteine to the conserved J-encoded phenylalanine. The earlier analysis of about 500 of the donors excluded sequences that lacked an unambiguous match to a single V gene segment. In an earlier analysis of 450 to 750 of the donors, a V segment was called functional when productive rearrangements were above 56.7%, and segregating when the standard deviation between donors exceeded 5%. A statistical classification framework was built to diagnose cytomegalovirus status from the catalog of TCR beta chain sequences. V and J gene assignment, in a later analysis, came from comparing TCR nucleotide sequences with IMGT/GENE-DB human TR gene sequences. Using the TCRdist pipeline, a later analysis assigned CDR3 sequences along with most-parsimonious VDJ recombination scenarios. A later analysis defined each TCR beta chain by its CDR3 amino acid sequence plus V-gene family, and excluded reads lacking a unique V-gene family. To address suspected cross-contamination and a sequencing artifact, a later analysis removed around 590 highly shared, low-generation-probability nucleotide sequences. For each public chain, a later analysis derived a clonal expansion index from normalized ranks of inferred template counts within each repertoire. In a later analysis, generation probabilities were computed with a VDJ recombination model fitted to out-of-frame rearrangements, and the resulting probabilities were checked against IGoR. Hypergeometric tests were used in a later analysis to score TCR-TCR, TCR-HLA and TCR-CMV co-occurrence, with a repertoire-size bias correction applied to the TCR pairs. To estimate false discovery rates, a later analysis permuted the HLA or CMV assignments 20 times. In a later analysis, co-occurring TCRs were grouped with DBSCAN, and TCRdist sequence similarity was added when clustering was performed within HLA-allele-positive subsets. Co-occurrence clustering excluded repertoires with fewer than 30,000 or more than 120,000 public chains, plus five with anomalous nucleotide sharing. The immuneACCESS repertoire file appears here via TCRdb, limited to in-frame rearrangements. These files lack a portion of the clones; in checked studies, under half of the deficit traces to unresolved V genes, and the cause of the others is not known. Clonal size and the V and J genes are those of that table, whereas D and trimming came from the DNA. The sample profile shows roughly 55,000 clones; 65% to 80% of them were found once. The ten largest clones capture over 30% of the sample.

This clone was counted a few times. Its antigen remains unidentified. No qualities accompany the bases; no much larger clone lies one base away. The cohort consisted of more than 650 healthy bone marrow donors. All cohort members were sampled while nominally healthy, although unrecorded immune exposures were likely present. The donor tested CMV seropositive and was one of the 289 seropositive cohort members. A peripheral blood sample was provided by each donor, and peripheral blood mononuclear cells were used for TCR beta sequencing. Genomic DNA was extracted from the blood cell samples with the Qiagen DNeasy Blood Extraction Kit. As encoded in the germline V gene (reference sequence), CDR1 is LNHDA while CDR2 is SQIVND. Trimming costs V 4 bases and J 7 bases, and their ends lie 18 bases apart. CDR3 length: 15 amino acids, cysteine to phenylalanine. Just CDR3 DNA is preserved here, 45 bases in frame from base 1.

The sequence joins TRBV19 to TRBJ2-3, with TRBD2 tentatively as D gene (7 bases match). Material for sequencing was PBMCs. The clonotype was recovered from a man aged 35-49 years in good health and CMV-seropositive. DNA sequence: TGTGCCAGTAGTAGAACACAGGGAAGCGGGAATACGCAGTATTTT. Translation gives CASSRTQGSGNTQYF.